The 6 T cell receptor beta chains below all came from one sample that was sequenced in a study of T cell repertoires in cytomegalovirus infection. TCRdb passed the reads through MiXCR, listing each CDR3 protein once. The table shows 400,000 or so distinct CDR3 sequences, with roughly 30% occurring only once. The source material was PBMCs. The receptors were sampled from a human donor in good health (CMV status not recorded). Some clones in this sample may be carry-over from other donors' samples.

As for this clonotype: This clone may be a read error of a much larger clone one base away. The V and J genes are TRBV7-4 and TRBJ2-7, with D perhaps TRBD1 or TRBD2 (5 bases each). Germline CDR1 is SGHVT and CDR2 is SQSDAQ. Trimming shortened V by 3 bases and J by 5 bases, and 14 bases separated the two germline ends. The CDR3 sequence is 14 residues long. For the CDR3, the DNA is TGTGCCAGCAGCTTGGTTGCAGGGACCCACGAGCAGTACTTC. It yields the protein CASSLVAGTHEQYF.

The V gene is TRBV9, the J gene TRBJ1-6; D perhaps matches TRBD1 (5 bases). Trimming stripped 0 bases from V and 7 bases from J, with 5 bases between. Looked up from germline, CDR1 is SGDLS and CDR2 is YYNGEE. The CDR3 consists of 13 residues. The CDR3 loop is CASSVEGNSPLHF. As DNA, the CDR3 is TGTGCCAGCAGCGTAGAGGGGAATTCACCCCTCCACTTT. The entire variable domain, with the rest obtained from reference TRBV9 and TRBJ1-6, is as follows: DSGVTQTPKHLITATGQRVTLRCSPRSGDLSVYWYQQSLDQGLQFLIQYYNGEERAKGNILERFSAQQFPDLHSELNLSSLELGDSALYFCASSVEGNSPLHFGNGTRLTVT.

The chain has TRBV7-9 and TRBJ1-2; D is perhaps TRBD1 (5 bases). CDR1 is SEHNR and CDR2 is FQNEAQ in the germline V gene (reference sequence). The V and J ends lost 5 bases and 8 bases respectively, with 12 bases between them. The CDR3 is 12 amino acids. The CDR3, as DNA: TGTGCCAGCAGCCCGGGCCCAGGGGGCTACACCTTC. It encodes CASSPGPGGYTF.

This chain links TRBV7-3 with TRBJ2-3; possible D gene TRBD2, 5 bases. This CDR3 is 16 amino acids long. Trimming stripped 5 bases from V and 4 bases from J, with 19 bases between. The germline gives CDR1 SGHTA, CDR2 FQGTGA. The CDR3 DNA sequence: TGTGCCAGCAGCCCGCAATTAGGCGGGCCCGCAGATACGCAGTATTTT. Translation: CASSPQLGGPADTQYF.

In regard to this clonotype: A read error may account for a junction end that differs from germline. The V call is TRBV6-6, the J call TRBJ2-5; 8 bases align to TRBD2. The CDR3 length is 17 residues. The germline V gene has CDR1 MNHNY and CDR2 SVGAGI (reference sequence). CDR3 coding DNA: TGTGCCATCAGTTATTCGAACGGACTAGCTCGAGGAGAGACCCAGTACTTC. Translating gives CAISYSNGLARGETQYF.

The rearrangement uses TRBV11-2 and TRBJ2-7; 8 positions match TRBD1. Germline CDR1 SGHAT, CDR2 FQNNGV. The V and J ends lost 4 bases and 0 bases, in that order; junction bases with no gene match: 8. CDR3 length equals 16 residues. The CDR3 here is CASSSIKGQDSYEQYF. For the CDR3, the DNA is TGTGCCAGCAGCTCGATTAAGGGACAGGACTCCTACGAGCAGTACTTC. The full variable domain, rest sourced from reference TRBV11-2 and TRBJ2-7, is EAGVAQSPRYKIIEKRQSVAFWCNPISGHATLYWYQQILGQGPKLLIQFQNNGVVDDSQLPKDRFSAERLKGVDSTLKIQPAKLEDSAVYLCASSSIKGQDSYEQYFGPGTRLTVT.